Listed here is a single T cell receptor beta chain. Time point in this sample: patch test 1, 2 weeks after DPC sensitization. Treatment of the sample: therapeutic diphenylcyclopropenone sensitization with weekly scalp DPC. TCRdb called the RACE reads again in MiXCR, with one record for every CDR3 protein. The table records around 71,000 distinct CDR3 sequences, about 9.1% of them present only once. The data derive from a study of human T cells and chemical hapten exposure. The germline gives CDR1 SQVTM, CDR2 ANQGSEA. Trimming took 6 bases from V and 3 from J; bases not matched to a gene: 6. CDR3 length: 14 residues.

This chain joins TRBV29-1 and TRBJ2-2; 8 nucleotides agree with TRBD1. This TCR came from a woman aged 40 to 55 with alopecia areata. Some clones in this sample may be carry-over from other donors' samples. The specimen comprised whole blood, sampled in connection with sensitization to the hapten diphenylcyclopropenone (DPC). The CDR3: CSVQGAKHTGELFF. For the CDR3, the DNA is TGCAGCGTCCAGGGGGCAAAGCACACCGGGGAGCTGTTTTTT.